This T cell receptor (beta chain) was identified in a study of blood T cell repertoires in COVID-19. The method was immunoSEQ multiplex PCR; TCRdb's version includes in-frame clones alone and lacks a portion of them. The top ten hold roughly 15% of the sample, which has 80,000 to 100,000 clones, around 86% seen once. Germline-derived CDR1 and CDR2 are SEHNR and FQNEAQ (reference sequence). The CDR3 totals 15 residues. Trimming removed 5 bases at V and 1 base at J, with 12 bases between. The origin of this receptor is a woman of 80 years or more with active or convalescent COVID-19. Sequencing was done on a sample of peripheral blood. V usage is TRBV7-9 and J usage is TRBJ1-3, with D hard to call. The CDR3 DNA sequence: TGTGCCAGCAGCCCTGCGATGGTGTCTGGAAACACCATATATTTT. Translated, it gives CASSPAMVSGNTIYF.